The 17 T cell receptor beta chains below come from one sample, sequenced in a study of cytomegalovirus exposure and HLA in healthy donors. The PCR contained 60 Vbeta and 13 Jbeta primers. Profiled with immunoSEQ multiplex PCR; TCRdb holds only in-frame clones, not every one. The repertoire holds 130,000 or so clones, with roughly 80% as singletons. The sequencing input was PBMCs. These receptor sequences come from a female donor in good health and CMV-seronegative.

The sample holds one count of this clone. V is TRBV11-2 and J is TRBJ1-5; unclear D gene. Germline assignment: CDR1 SGHAT and CDR2 FQNNGV. With 3 bases removed from V and 0 bases from J, the gap between germline ends came to 9 bases. This CDR3 contains 15 residues. The CDR3 DNA sequence: TGTGCCAGCAGCTTTTCGGGAGATAGCAATCAGCCCCAGCATTTT. Protein product: CASSFSGDSNQPQHF.

Notes on this clone: One end of the junction does not line up with germline, which may come from a read error. Written as DNA, the CDR3 is TGCGCCAGCAGCTTGGCCAGTGGTGGAACTAGCGGGATCTTC. Translated: CASSLASGGTSGIF. The V call is TRBV5-1, the J call TRBJ2-7, with 10 bases fitting TRBD2. This CDR3 has 14 amino acids. Germline CDR1 and CDR2: SGHRS and YFSETQ.

The chain uses TRBV6-5 and TRBJ1-1, with 9 bases identical to TRBD1. Germline CDR1 and CDR2: MNHEY and SVGAGI. The CDR3 is 13 amino acids. Trimming at V came to 6 bases and at J to 7 bases, leaving 6 bases not matched to a gene. Here the CDR3 DNA reads TGTGCCAGCAGCCGGACAGGGGCTAATGAAGCTTTCTTT. This encodes CASSRTGANEAFF.

The sample holds one count of this clone. The chain joins TRBV7-7 to TRBJ2-3; 7 bases match TRBD2. Germline values: CDR1 SSHAT, CDR2 FNYEAQ (reference sequence). V dropped 4 bases and J dropped 1; count of bases not matched to a gene: 5. The length of the CDR3 is 15 residues. The CDR3: CASSSGLGGTDTQYF. The DNA for the CDR3 is TGTGCCAGCAGCTCAGGACTAGGGGGCACAGATACGCAGTATTTT.

This clone has only a few counts. The rearrangement joins TRBV19 to TRBJ1-1; D remains unclear. Germline lookup yields CDR1 LNHDA and CDR2 SQIVND (reference sequence). V was cut by 4 bases and J by 0 bases, with 18 bases left in between. This CDR3 spans 17 amino acids. This chain's CDR3 is CASSTGRVSPMNTEAFF. For the CDR3, the DNA is TGTGCCAGTAGTACCGGGCGGGTCTCTCCCATGAACACTGAAGCTTTCTTT. Based on the CDR3 plus reference TRBV19 and TRBJ1-1, the full variable domain is DGGITQSPKYLFRKEGQNVTLSCEQNLNHDAMYWYRQDPGQGLRLIYYSQIVNDFQKGDIAEGYSVSREKKESFPLTVTSAQKNPTAFYLCASSTGRVSPMNTEAFFGQGTRLTVV.

The chain recombines TRBV9 with TRBJ2-3; TRBD2 matches 8 bases. Germline V gives CDR1 SGDLS, CDR2 YYNGEE. The CDR3 runs 17 residues. The junction had 10 bases not matched to a gene; V was cut back by 0 bases and J by 4 bases. The CDR3 loop is CASSVGARSGGADTQYF. The CDR3, as DNA: TGTGCCAGCAGCGTAGGGGCCAGGAGCGGGGGCGCAGATACGCAGTATTTT.

This clone was observed once. This rearrangement joins TRBV5-1 to TRBJ1-2; D is uncertain. Germline CDR1 SGHRS, CDR2 YFSETQ. V was clipped by 10 bases and J by 5 bases, with 9 bases between them. The CDR3 runs 10 residues. Here the CDR3 DNA reads TGCGCCGGGCAGACATATGGCTACACCTTC. Amino acids: CAGQTYGYTF.

The J gene is TRBJ2-1, the V gene TRBV5-4; 7 nucleotides line up with TRBD2. The V gene end was trimmed by 4 bases and the J gene end by 3 bases; junction bases not matched to a gene: 10. The CDR3 is 16 residues long. The germline CDR1 and CDR2 sequences are SGHNT and YYREEE (reference sequence). In nucleotides, the CDR3 is TGTGCCAGCAGCCCACCGGTTAGCGGGTACTACAATGAGCAGTTCTTC. This encodes CASSPPVSGYYNEQFF.

This clone has a handful of counts. This rearrangement joins TRBV7-6 to TRBJ2-7; the D gene is possibly TRBD2 (6 bases). Germline V gene sequence: CDR1 SGHVS, CDR2 FNYEAQ. There are 16 residues in the CDR3. Trimming pared 5 bases from V and 3 bases from J, leaving 20 bases between. The CDR3 is CASSMSVGGIGYEQYF. The CDR3 DNA sequence: TGTGCCAGCAGCATGAGCGTTGGCGGGATCGGCTACGAGCAGTACTTC.

The chain couples TRBV4-1 to TRBJ1-2; 7 bases map to TRBD1. Trimming cost V 2 bases and J 3 bases; bases outside gene matches: 6. Germline CDR1 MGHRA, CDR2 YSYEKL. CDR3 length: 15 amino acids. The CDR3 coding sequence is TGCGCCAGCAGCCAACTCTTCCAGGGGGACTATGGCTACACCTTC. It is translated as CASSQLFQGDYGYTF.

The chain joins TRBV30 to TRBJ1-1, with D possibly TRBD1 on 6 matching bases. Trimming cost V 7 bases and J 2 bases, with 20 bases left between them. The germline gives CDR1 GTSNPN, CDR2 SVGIG (reference sequence). CDR3 size: 15 residues. The CDR3 DNA follows: TGTGCCTCCAACCAGGTGGGGGCTTTAAACACTGAAGCTTTCTTT. Translated: CASNQVGALNTEAFF.

This chain links TRBV6-4 with TRBJ2-1, with 10 bases fitting TRBD1. V lost 6 bases and J lost 3; bases outside the gene matches: 5. The CDR3 has 15 amino acids. Germline V gene lookup returns CDR1 MRHNA and CDR2 SNTAGT. The CDR3 here is CASRSGTGDYNEQFF. CDR3 nucleotides: TGTGCCAGCAGATCCGGGACAGGGGACTACAATGAGCAGTTCTTC.

Of note for this clone: One end of the junction fails to match germline, which may point to a read error. The V call is TRBV7-9, the J call TRBJ2-5, with 12 bases that match TRBD2. This CDR3 is 19 amino acids long. Per germline, CDR1 SEHNR and CDR2 FQNEAQ (reference sequence). This chain's CDR3 is CSSSSRSWASGRAGETQYF. The DNA for the CDR3 is TGTTCCAGCAGCTCAAGGAGCTGGGCTAGCGGGAGGGCCGGGGAGACCCAGTACTTC. Supplemented by reference TRBV7-9 and TRBJ2-5, the full variable domain reads DTGVSQNPRHKITKRGQNVTFRCDPISEHNRLYWYRQTLGQGPEFLTYFQNEAQLEKSRLLSDRFSAERPKGSFSTLEIQRTEQGDSAMYLCSSSSRSWASGRAGETQYFGPGTRLLVL.

The chain combines TRBV9 with TRBJ1-2, with 8 bases matching TRBD1. V gave up 4 bases and J gave up 8 bases; unmatched junction bases: 16. This CDR3 is built from 16 residues. Per the germline V gene, CDR1 is SGDLS and CDR2 is YYNGEE. The CDR3 DNA reads TGTGCCAGCAGCCATCAAGTCGGGACAGGCGTTTGGGGCTACACCTTC. Its translation: CASSHQVGTGVWGYTF. Full variable domain (missing parts from reference TRBV9 and TRBJ1-2): DSGVTQTPKHLITATGQRVTLRCSPRSGDLSVYWYQQSLDQGLQFLIQYYNGEERAKGNILERFSAQQFPDLHSELNLSSLELGDSALYFCASSHQVGTGVWGYTFGSGTRLTVV.

This chain links TRBV10-3 with TRBJ2-3; D perhaps matches TRBD2 (7 bases). This CDR3 comprises 14 residues. Deletions cut 6 bases from V and 4 bases from J, with 14 bases between. Germline-derived CDR1 and CDR2 are ENHRY and SYGVKD. CDR3 sequence (DNA): TGTGCCATCAGGGGAGGGGGGCAGCCAGATACGCAGTATTTT. It encodes CAIRGGGQPDTQYF.

This clone was detected a few times. This chain connects TRBV28 to TRBJ2-6, with 9 bases aligning to TRBD1. Germline V gene data show CDR1 as MDHEN and CDR2 as SYDVKM. Trimming removed 2 bases from V and 4 bases from J; junction bases left unmatched: 0. This CDR3 has 15 residues. This chain's CDR3 is CASSLTGGGANVLTF. The DNA of the CDR3 is TGTGCCAGCAGTTTAACAGGGGGCGGGGCCAACGTCCTGACTTTC.

The chain carries TRBV2 and TRBJ2-1, with TRBD1 matching over 9 bases. Germline CDR1 and CDR2: SNHLY and FYNNEI. This CDR3 spans 14 amino acids. Trimming removed 6 bases from V and 7 bases from J; junction bases left unmatched: 7. The CDR3 spells CASRLWDRVNEQFF. The CDR3 DNA reads TGTGCCAGCAGATTATGGGACAGGGTTAATGAGCAGTTCTTC.